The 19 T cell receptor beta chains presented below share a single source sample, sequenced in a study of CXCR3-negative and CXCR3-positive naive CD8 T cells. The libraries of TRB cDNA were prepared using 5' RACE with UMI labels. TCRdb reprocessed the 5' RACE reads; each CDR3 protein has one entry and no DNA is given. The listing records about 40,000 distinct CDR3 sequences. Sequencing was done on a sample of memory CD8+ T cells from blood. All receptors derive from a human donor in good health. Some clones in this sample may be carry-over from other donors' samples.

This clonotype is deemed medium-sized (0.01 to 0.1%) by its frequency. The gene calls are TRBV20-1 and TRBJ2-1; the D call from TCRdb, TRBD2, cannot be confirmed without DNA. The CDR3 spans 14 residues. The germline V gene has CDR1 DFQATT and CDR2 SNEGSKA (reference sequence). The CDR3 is CSGSGGPDYNEQFF.

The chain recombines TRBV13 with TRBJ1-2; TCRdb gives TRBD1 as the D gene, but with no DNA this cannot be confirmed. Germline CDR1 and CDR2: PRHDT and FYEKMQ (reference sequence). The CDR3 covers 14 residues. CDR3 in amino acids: CASSLLGQNYVYTF.

The CDR3 reads CASSLVGELFF. The rearrangement joins TRBV28 to TRBJ2-2. The CDR3 totals 11 residues. Per the germline V gene, CDR1 is MDHEN and CDR2 is SYDVKM.

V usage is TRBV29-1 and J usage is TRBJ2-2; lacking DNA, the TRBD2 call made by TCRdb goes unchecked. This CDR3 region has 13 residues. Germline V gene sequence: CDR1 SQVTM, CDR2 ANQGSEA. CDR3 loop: CSVVGGESGELFF.

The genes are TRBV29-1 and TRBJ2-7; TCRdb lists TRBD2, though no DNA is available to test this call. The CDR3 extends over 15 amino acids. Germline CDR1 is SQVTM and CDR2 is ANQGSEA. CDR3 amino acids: CSVERRGGSSYEQYF.

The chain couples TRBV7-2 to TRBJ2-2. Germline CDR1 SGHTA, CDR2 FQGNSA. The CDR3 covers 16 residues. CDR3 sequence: CASSHLLGANTGELFF.

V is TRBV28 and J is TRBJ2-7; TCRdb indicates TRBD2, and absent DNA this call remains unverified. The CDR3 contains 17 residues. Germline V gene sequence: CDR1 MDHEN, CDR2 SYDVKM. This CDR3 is CASSYSPLGEAFYEQYF.

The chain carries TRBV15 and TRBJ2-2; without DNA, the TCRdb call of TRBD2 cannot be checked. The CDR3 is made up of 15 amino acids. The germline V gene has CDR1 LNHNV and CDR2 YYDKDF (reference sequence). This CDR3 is CATSRDRTGTGELFF. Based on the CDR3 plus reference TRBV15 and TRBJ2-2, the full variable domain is DAMVIQNPRYQVTQFGKPVTLSCSQTLNHNVMYWYQQKSSQAPKLLFHYYDKDFNNEADTPDNFQSRRPNTSFCFLDIRSPGLGDTAMYLCATSRDRTGTGELFFGEGSRLTVL.

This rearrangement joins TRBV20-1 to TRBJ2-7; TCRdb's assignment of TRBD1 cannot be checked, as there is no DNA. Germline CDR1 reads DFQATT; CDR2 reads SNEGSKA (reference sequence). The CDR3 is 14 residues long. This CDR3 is CSATGGGDIYEQYF.

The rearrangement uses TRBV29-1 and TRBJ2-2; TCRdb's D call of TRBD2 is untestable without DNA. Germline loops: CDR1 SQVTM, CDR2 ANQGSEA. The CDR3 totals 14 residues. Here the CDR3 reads CSVFLAKNTGELFF.

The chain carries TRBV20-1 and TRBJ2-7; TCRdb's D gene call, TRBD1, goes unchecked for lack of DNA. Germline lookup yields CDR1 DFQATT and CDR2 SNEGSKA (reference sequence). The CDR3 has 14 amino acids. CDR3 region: CSARDFRGSYEQYF.

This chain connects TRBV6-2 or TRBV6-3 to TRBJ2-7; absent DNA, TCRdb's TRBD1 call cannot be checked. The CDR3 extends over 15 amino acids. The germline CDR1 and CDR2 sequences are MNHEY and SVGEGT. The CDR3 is CASTTGAGHSYEQYF.

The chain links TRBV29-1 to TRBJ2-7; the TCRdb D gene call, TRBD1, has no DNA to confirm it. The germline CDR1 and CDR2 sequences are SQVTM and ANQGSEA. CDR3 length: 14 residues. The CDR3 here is CSVRGTGSSYEQYF.

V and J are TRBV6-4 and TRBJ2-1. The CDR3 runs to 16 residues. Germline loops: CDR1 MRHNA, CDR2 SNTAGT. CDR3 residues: CASSDSNRSSYNEQFF.

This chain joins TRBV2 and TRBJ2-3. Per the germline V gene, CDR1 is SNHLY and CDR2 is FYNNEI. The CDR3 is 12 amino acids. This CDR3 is CATPVSTDTQYF.

The chain's CDR3 is CSVDPDSEYNEQFF. The rearrangement links TRBV29-1 to TRBJ2-1; checking the TCRdb D call of TRBD1 is not possible without DNA. This CDR3 is built from 14 residues. Germline values: CDR1 SQVTM, CDR2 ANQGSEA.

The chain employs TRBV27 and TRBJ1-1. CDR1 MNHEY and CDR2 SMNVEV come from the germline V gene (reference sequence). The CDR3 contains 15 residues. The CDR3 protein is CASSWGLGLNTEAFF.

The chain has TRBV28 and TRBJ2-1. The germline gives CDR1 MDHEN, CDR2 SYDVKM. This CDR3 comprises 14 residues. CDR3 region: CASSRVIRYNEQFF.

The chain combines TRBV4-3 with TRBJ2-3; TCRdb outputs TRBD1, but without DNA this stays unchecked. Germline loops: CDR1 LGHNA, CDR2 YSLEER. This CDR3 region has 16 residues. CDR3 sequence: CASSQDRFGPVDTQYF.